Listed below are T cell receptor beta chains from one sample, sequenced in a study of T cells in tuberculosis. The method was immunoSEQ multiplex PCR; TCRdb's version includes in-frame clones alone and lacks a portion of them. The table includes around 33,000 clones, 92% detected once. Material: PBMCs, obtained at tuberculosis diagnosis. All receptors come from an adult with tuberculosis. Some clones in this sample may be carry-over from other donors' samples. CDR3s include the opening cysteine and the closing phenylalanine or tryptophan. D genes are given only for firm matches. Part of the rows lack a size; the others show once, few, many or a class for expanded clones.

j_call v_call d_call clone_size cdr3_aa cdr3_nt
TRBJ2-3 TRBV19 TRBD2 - CASSQYPRSGGATDTQYF TGTGCCAGTAGTCAATACCCCAGAAGCGGGGGGGCCACAGATACGCAGTATTTT
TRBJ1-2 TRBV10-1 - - CASSEDGNYGYTF TGCGCCAGCAGTGAAGACGGGAACTATGGCTACACCTTC
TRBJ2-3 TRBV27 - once CASTRRHTDTQYF TGTGCCAGCACAAGGAGGCACACAGATACGCAGTATTTT
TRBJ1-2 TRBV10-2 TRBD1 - CASTLTGNYGYTF TGCGCCAGCACCCTGACAGGGAACTATGGCTACACCTTC
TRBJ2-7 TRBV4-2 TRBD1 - CASSQEHLDRGLGYEQYF TGTGCCAGCAGCCAAGAACATCTGGACAGGGGGTTAGGGTACGAGCAGTACTTC
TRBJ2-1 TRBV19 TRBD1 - CASSIHEGQGVQFF TGTGCCAGTAGTATCCACGAGGGGCAGGGGGTGCAGTTCTTC
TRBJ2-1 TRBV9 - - CASSVEGGGRLGFGEQFF TGTGCCAGCAGCGTAGAGGGAGGTGGACGGTTAGGGTTTGGGGAGCAGTTCTTC
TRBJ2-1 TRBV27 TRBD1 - CASRGQGYNEQFF TGTGCCAGCCGGGGACAGGGATACAATGAGCAGTTCTTC
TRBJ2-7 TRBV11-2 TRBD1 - CASSRSGTASYEQYF TGTGCCAGCAGCAGATCAGGGACAGCGTCCTACGAGCAGTACTTC
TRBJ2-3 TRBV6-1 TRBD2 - CASSEIGGGTDTQYF TGTGCCAGCAGTGAAATCGGGGGGGGCACAGATACGCAGTATTTT
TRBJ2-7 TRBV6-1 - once CASSEAGADYEQYF TGTGCCAGCAGTGAAGCGGGAGCTGACTACGAGCAGTACTTC
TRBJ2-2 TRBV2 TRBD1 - CASRPDRGRVAGELFF TGTGCCAGCAGGCCCGACAGGGGGCGGGTTGCCGGGGAGCTGTTTTTT
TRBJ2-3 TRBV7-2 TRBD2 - CASTHERGRPPSTDTQYF TGTGCCAGCACTCATGAGCGGGGGCGACCTCCAAGCACAGATACGCAGTATTTT
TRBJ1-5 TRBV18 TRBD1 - CASSPPGTAHQPQHF TGTGCCAGCTCACCACCGGGGACAGCTCATCAGCCCCAGCATTTT
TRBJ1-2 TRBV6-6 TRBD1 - CASGDSYGYTF TGTGCCAGCGGGGACAGCTATGGCTACACCTTC
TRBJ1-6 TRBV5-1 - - CASSSNLWSSYNSPLHF TGCGCCAGCAGCTCCAACCTGTGGAGCTCCTATAATTCACCCCTCCACTTT
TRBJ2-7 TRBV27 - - CASSLWPPAGSAEQYF TGTGCCAGCAGTTTGTGGCCCCCGGCAGGGTCAGCCGAGCAGTACTTC
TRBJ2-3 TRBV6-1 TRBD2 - CASSVVLAGGGDTQYF TGTGCCAGCAGTGTTGTACTAGCGGGGGGTGGTGATACGCAGTATTTT
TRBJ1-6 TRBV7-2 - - CASSPWRGGNSPLHF TGTGCCAGCAGCCCGTGGAGGGGAGGTAATTCACCCCTCCACTTT
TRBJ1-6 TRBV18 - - CASSPSDTSPLHF TGTGCCAGCTCACCTTCAGATACGTCACCCCTCCACTTT
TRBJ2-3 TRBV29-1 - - CSAKTDWAADTQYF TGCAGCGCAAAAACAGATTGGGCCGCAGATACGCAGTATTTT
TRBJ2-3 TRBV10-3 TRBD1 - CAIRRDRGTTDTQYF TGTGCCATCAGGCGGGACAGGGGCACCACAGATACGCAGTATTTT
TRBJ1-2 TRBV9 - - CASSVGAGQRGNYGYTF TGTGCCAGCAGCGTCGGCGCTGGACAGAGAGGGAACTATGGCTACACCTTC
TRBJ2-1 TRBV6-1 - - CASSEIGTGISYNEQFF TGTGCCAGCAGTGAAATCGGTACAGGGATCTCCTACAATGAGCAGTTCTTC
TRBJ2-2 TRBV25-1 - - CAVPRRTGELFF TGTGCCGTACCTCGGAGGACCGGGGAGCTGTTTTTT
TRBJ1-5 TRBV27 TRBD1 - CASRAGDRGNQPQHF TGTGCCAGCAGGGCGGGGGACAGGGGTAATCAGCCCCAGCATTTT
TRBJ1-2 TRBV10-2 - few CASSDRTFGYTF TGCGCCAGCAGTGATAGAACTTTTGGCTACACCTTC
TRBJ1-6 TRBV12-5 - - CASGSTPGGEGSPLHF TGTGCTAGTGGTTCGACTCCTGGGGGGGAGGGATCACCCCTCCACTTT
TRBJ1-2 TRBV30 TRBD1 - CAWSGGQGLSGYTF TGTGCCTGGAGTGGGGGACAGGGGTTGAGTGGCTACACCTTC
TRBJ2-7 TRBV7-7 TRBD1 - CASSRATGDYEQYF TGTGCCAGCAGCCGTGCCACAGGGGACTACGAGCAGTACTTC
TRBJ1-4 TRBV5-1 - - CASSGRGNEKLFF TGCGCCAGCAGCGGCAGGGGAAATGAAAAACTGTTTTTT
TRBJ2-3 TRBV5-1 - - CASSLLGADTQYF TGCGCCAGCAGCTTACTGGGCGCAGATACGCAGTATTTT
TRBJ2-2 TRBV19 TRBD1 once CASTPNRGVSGELFF TGTGCCAGCACCCCTAACAGGGGAGTCTCCGGGGAGCTGTTTTTT
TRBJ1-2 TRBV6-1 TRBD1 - CASSESPGQGIYGYTF TGTGCCAGCAGCGAAAGTCCGGGACAGGGGATCTATGGCTACACCTTC
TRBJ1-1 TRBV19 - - CASSIAGGEAFF TGTGCCAGTAGTATAGCCGGAGGGGAGGCTTTCTTT
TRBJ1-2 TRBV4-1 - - CASSQDGSRACTF TGCGCCAGCAGCCAAGACGGTAGCAGGGCTTGCACCTTC
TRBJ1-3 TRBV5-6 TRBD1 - CASSLGNRGLNTIYF TGTGCCAGCAGCTTGGGCAACAGGGGGCTGAACACCATATATTTT
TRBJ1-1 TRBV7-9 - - CASSPRGGSRAFF TGTGCCAGCAGCCCAAGAGGAGGGTCTAGAGCTTTCTTT
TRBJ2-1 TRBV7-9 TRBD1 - CASSSDRGYNEQFF TGTGCCAGCAGCTCTGACAGGGGTTACAATGAGCAGTTCTTC
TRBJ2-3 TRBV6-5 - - CASRLVGHSTQYF TGTGCCAGCAGGCTTGTGGGGCATAGTACGCAGTATTTT
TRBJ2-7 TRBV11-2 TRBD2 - CASSPYLPDPGTSGVGQYF TGTGCCAGCAGCCCGTACCTACCAGACCCCGGGACTAGCGGGGTTGGGCAGTACTTC
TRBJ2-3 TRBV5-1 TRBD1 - CASSTLRDRGADTQYF TGCGCCAGCAGCACCCTCCGGGACAGGGGCGCAGATACGCAGTATTTT
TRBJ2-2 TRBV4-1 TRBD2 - CASSFGLAGGELFF TGCGCCAGCAGTTTTGGACTAGCGGGCGGGGAGCTGTTTTTT
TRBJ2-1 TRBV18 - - CASSPRTEQFF TGTGCCAGCTCACCACGGACAGAACAGTTCTTC
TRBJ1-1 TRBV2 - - CASSEGTGFNTEAFF TGTGCCAGCAGTGAAGGAACAGGGTTCAACACTGAAGCTTTCTTT